This TCR beta chain was sequenced during a study of blood T cell repertoires in COVID-19. About the research overall: Samples came from the United States, Italy and Spain, spanning acute and convalescent COVID-19. PBMCs, B-cell-depleted T cells, or T cells were the source of the cDNA or gDNA that made up the material.

The junction had 6 bases not matched to a gene; V was cut back by 3 bases and J by 3 bases. CDR1 is SGHRS and CDR2 is YFSETQ in the germline V gene. This CDR3 is 15 amino acids long. Profiling relied on immunoSEQ multiplex PCR, and the TCRdb table lists in-frame clones only, not all of them. Here the sample spans a few hundred thousand clones, about 90% being singletons. The TCR sequence derives from a man in his thirties or forties who had recovered from COVID-19. This sequence joins TRBV5-1 and TRBJ2-7; 10 bases agree with TRBD1. The sequencing input was PBMCs or T cells enriched from blood (not recorded which). The CDR3 coding sequence is TGCGCCAGCAGCTCTTCCGGGACAGGGGTCTACGAGCAGTACTTC. This translates into CASSSSGTGVYEQYF.